The next 26 T cell receptor beta chains were all read from a single sample in a study of blood T cells in healthy people across ages. With a J-beta primer mix and a sample-barcoded 5' primer, a second PCR ran roughly 6 to 12 cycles. TCRdb used MiXCR to reprocess the 5' RACE reads, holding one entry per CDR3 protein. The top ten clones hold roughly 34% of a sample with hundreds of thousands of distinct CDR3 sequences, 45% to 50% of them seen once. The sample taken for sequencing was blood. These receptor sequences come from a woman aged 55-70 years in good health.

This clonotype occurred once. This chain uses TRBV7-9 with TRBJ1-5; D might be TRBD1 (5 bases). CDR1 and CDR2 from the germline V gene are SEHNR and FQNEAQ (reference sequence). Trimming removed 5 bases from V and 7 bases from J, with 12 bases in between. This CDR3 comprises 13 residues. The CDR3 sequence: CASSHSGNQPQHF. The CDR3, as DNA: TGTGCCAGCAGCCATTCAGGGAACCAGCCCCAGCATTTT.

This clonotype was seen only a few times. The chain couples TRBV5-6 to TRBJ1-6, with 8 bases fitting TRBD1. V was clipped by 3 bases and J by 9 bases; unmatched bases: 8. Germline lookup yields CDR1 SGHDT and CDR2 YYEEEE. The CDR3 is 15 amino acids. CDR3 protein: CASSSRGRGSSPLHF. The CDR3 bases are TGTGCCAGCAGCTCCAGGGGGCGAGGGTCTTCACCCCTCCACTTT.

This sequence joins TRBV11-3 and TRBJ2-7; D possibly matches TRBD1 or TRBD2 (5 bases each). The V end was cut by 1 base, the J end by 5 bases, with 18 bases between. The CDR3 is made up of 16 amino acids. The germline V gene encodes CDR1 SGHNT and CDR2 YENEEA. The CDR3 bases are TGTGCCAGCAGCTTAGTTGAGGGGCAAGAACCCAACGAGCAGTACTTC. This sequence encodes CASSLVEGQEPNEQYF.

The chain couples TRBV28 to TRBJ2-5, with D perhaps matching TRBD1 (5 bases). Trimming left V 5 bases short and J 1 base short, with 17 bases between. Germline lookup yields CDR1 MDHEN and CDR2 SYDVKM. This CDR3 is built from 16 residues. As DNA, the CDR3 is TGTGCCAGCAGTCGAATTGACAGAACCCCCCAAGAGACCCAGTACTTC. Protein product: CASSRIDRTPQETQYF.

This clonotype was found a few times. The genes are TRBV7-9 and TRBJ1-1; D is undetermined. Looked up from germline, CDR1 is SEHNR and CDR2 is FQNEAQ (reference sequence). V lost 5 bases and J 1 base, leaving 8 bases between the germline ends. The CDR3 loop spans 13 amino acids. The CDR3: CASSPDPNTEAFF. The CDR3 region has the DNA TGTGCCAGCAGCCCAGATCCGAACACTGAAGCTTTCTTT.

This clonotype was seen a single time. CDR3 amino acids: CAWSSGPNQPQHF. The DNA for the CDR3 is TGTGCCTGGAGCTCCGGGCCGAATCAGCCCCAGCATTTT. V usage is TRBV30 and J usage is TRBJ1-5; D is uncertain. The V end was cut by 3 bases, the J end by 4 bases, with 10 bases between. Looked up from germline, CDR1 is GTSNPN and CDR2 is SVGIG (reference sequence). This CDR3 comprises 13 residues.

The chain employs TRBV9 and TRBJ1-6; 9 bases agree with TRBD1. Germline CDR1 and CDR2: SGDLS and YYNGEE. The CDR3 spans 15 residues. After removal of 0 bases from V and 7 bases from J, the junction contained 2 bases not matched to a gene. CDR3 nucleotide sequence: TGTGCCAGCAGCGTAGGGACAGGGGTAAATTCACCCCTCCACTTT. As protein: CASSVGTGVNSPLHF.

This clonotype was seen only a few times. The CDR3, as DNA: TGTGCCAGCAGTGGGGGATTAGCGGGAGGTGAAGATACGCAGTATTTT. It specifies CASSGGLAGGEDTQYF. The chain recombines TRBV2 with TRBJ2-3; 10 bases line up with TRBD2. The V gene end was trimmed by 4 bases and the J gene end by 5 bases; junction bases not matched to a gene: 9. Germline lookup yields CDR1 SNHLY and CDR2 FYNNEI. This CDR3 region has 16 residues.

The table lists this clonotype with a count of one. The CDR3 DNA follows: TGTGCCAGCAGTGGACGAGGGTATCCACGGCCTTTCTTT. Translation: CASSGRGYPRPFF. The chain recombines TRBV28 with TRBJ1-1; D is undetermined. Per germline, CDR1 MDHEN and CDR2 SYDVKM. Trimming took 5 bases from V and 12 from J, leaving 19 bases between them. CDR3 length: 13 residues.

DNA for the CDR3: TGTGCCAGCAGTTTAGGGGGTACGGAGACCCAGTTCTTC. It codes for CASSLGGTETQFF. V usage is TRBV12-3 or TRBV12-4 and J usage is TRBJ2-1; D call uncertain. The CDR3 is 13 residues long. V was trimmed by 1 base and J by 13 bases, leaving 14 bases between them.

The rearrangement links TRBV20-1 to TRBJ2-3; D remains ambiguous. The germline V gene encodes CDR1 DFQATT and CDR2 SNEGSKA (reference sequence). The CDR3 consists of 11 residues. V lost 8 bases to trimming and J lost 2 bases, with 8 bases between them. CDR3 region: CSTAITDTQYF. The CDR3 region has the DNA TGCAGTACTGCAATCACAGATACGCAGTATTTT.

The CDR3 spells CASSPWGLYNEQFF. Here the CDR3 DNA reads TGTGCCAGCAGCCCGTGGGGCCTCTACAATGAGCAGTTCTTC. The rearrangement joins TRBV14 to TRBJ2-1; a weak D match, TRBD1 (5 bases). Germline V gene lookup returns CDR1 SGHDN and CDR2 FVKESK. This CDR3 is built from 14 residues. Trimming took off 4 bases at V and 3 bases at J, with 10 bases between the two ends.

The J gene is TRBJ2-4, the V gene TRBV28, with D hard to call. Trimming shortened V by 1 base and J by 1 base, and 17 bases separated the two germline ends. The CDR3 runs 18 residues. Germline assignment: CDR1 MDHEN and CDR2 SYDVKM. CDR3 in DNA: TGTGCCAGCAGTTTATCCCTTCTAGGTGCTTTGGCCAAAAACATTCAGTACTTC. It yields the protein CASSLSLLGALAKNIQYF.

This chain joins TRBV7-6 and TRBJ1-5; possibly TRBD1 for D (5 bases). Between the trimmed V and J ends, which lost 1 base and 6 bases, there was a span of 13 bases. The CDR3 is 15 amino acids. Germline assignment: CDR1 SGHVS and CDR2 FNYEAQ. The CDR3 sequence is CASSLDAGWGQPQHF. CDR3 DNA: TGTGCCAGCAGCTTAGATGCAGGGTGGGGTCAGCCCCAGCATTTT.

This clonotype was detected ten times or more. The chain has TRBV7-2 and TRBJ2-1, with 11 nucleotides matching TRBD2. The CDR3 totals 16 residues. V shed 5 bases and J 13 bases; nucleotides not matched to a gene: 16. The germline CDR1 and CDR2 sequences are SGHTA and FQGNSA. CDR3 protein: CASSPARLAGISDQFF. The DNA for the CDR3 is TGTGCCAGCAGCCCTGCGAGACTAGCGGGAATATCCGACCAGTTCTTC.

A remark on this clonotype: At one end the junction does not follow the germline gene, possibly because of a read error. V and J are TRBV5-1 and TRBJ2-7; D not resolved. This CDR3 is built from 12 residues. CDR1 and CDR2 from the germline V gene are SGHRS and YFSETQ. The CDR3 region is CANSLVNNEQYF. The CDR3, as DNA: TGCGCCAACAGCTTAGTGAACAATGAGCAGTACTTC.

The chain combines TRBV20-1 with TRBJ1-2; D is ambiguous. CDR3 length equals 13 residues. The V gene's germline CDR1 is DFQATT and CDR2 SNEGSKA (reference sequence). Between the trimmed V and J ends, which lost 1 base and 8 bases, there was a span of 14 bases. The CDR3 DNA is TGCAGTGCTAGAGTAAAGGGTTCGGGCGGCTACACCTTC. This sequence encodes CSARVKGSGGYTF.

The V and J genes are TRBV18 and TRBJ1-2; D not resolved. The CDR3 contains 15 residues. Germline V gives CDR1 KGHSH, CDR2 LQKENI. Trimming removed 3 bases from V and 4 bases from J, with 15 bases in between. The chain's CDR3 is CASSPGPQEPYGYTF. For the CDR3, the DNA is TGTGCCAGCTCACCGGGTCCACAAGAGCCCTATGGCTACACCTTC.

The chain links TRBV29-1 to TRBJ1-2; weak D call: TRBD1 (5 bases). V gave up 2 bases and J gave up 3 bases, with 13 bases separating them. The CDR3 runs to 14 residues. Germline V CDR1 and CDR2: SQVTM, ANQGSEA. CDR3 residues: CSVETGHFHYGYTF. CDR3 bases: TGCAGCGTTGAAACGGGGCACTTTCACTATGGCTACACCTTC.

A few counts support this clonotype. The rearrangement links TRBV20-1 to TRBJ2-3, with 7 bases lining up with TRBD2. Germline values: CDR1 DFQATT, CDR2 SNEGSKA (reference sequence). Germline trimming cut 8 bases from V and 3 bases from J; bases unmatched to any gene: 11. There are 14 residues in the CDR3. The CDR3 loop reads CSPRDGGGTDTQYF. CDR3 DNA sequence: TGCAGTCCCAGGGATGGGGGGGGTACAGATACGCAGTATTTT.

This clonotype was seen only a few times. The chain has TRBV21-1 and TRBJ2-7. TRBV21-1 is a pseudogene locus. This CDR3 contains 10 residues. The CDR3 loop is CRRKRYEQYF. The DNA for the CDR3 is TGTAGGCGGAAAAGATACGAGCAGTACTTC.

V gene TRBV28 combines with J gene TRBJ2-7; the D gene is possibly TRBD2 (6 bases). This CDR3 comprises 13 residues. V was shortened by 5 bases and J by 6 bases, with 14 bases between the two germline ends. Germline CDR1 reads MDHEN; CDR2 reads SYDVKM. The DNA of the CDR3 is TGTGCCAGCAGTGGGGGGTATAGACTCGAGCAGTACTTC. This encodes CASSGGYRLEQYF.

The CDR3 region has the DNA TGTGCCAGCAGCCCCAGGAGCGGGTCAGCCTACGAGCAGTACTTC. Residues: CASSPRSGSAYEQYF. The chain uses TRBV7-8 and TRBJ2-7, with D possibly being TRBD2 (6 bases). The length of the CDR3 is 15 residues. V was trimmed by 5 bases and J by 2 bases, leaving 16 bases between them. Germline assignment: CDR1 SGHVS and CDR2 FQNEAQ.

This clonotype was picked up a small number of times. The rearrangement links TRBV7-6 to TRBJ2-5, with D unclear. V was shortened by 2 bases and J by 5 bases, with 21 bases between the two germline ends. The length of the CDR3 is 17 residues. Germline CDR1 SGHVS, CDR2 FNYEAQ. CDR3 DNA sequence: TGTGCCAGCAGCTTACCGGACCGGGCCTCCCGAGGCGAGACCCAGTACTTC. It translates to CASSLPDRASRGETQYF. Based on the CDR3 plus reference TRBV7-6 and TRBJ2-5, the full variable domain is GAGVSQSPRYKVTKRGQDVALRCDPISGHVSLYWYRQALGQGPEFLTYFNYEAQQDKSGLPNDRFSAERPEGSISTLTIQRTEQRDSAMYRCASSLPDRASRGETQYFGPGTRLLVL.

In this sample, this clonotype turned up once. The chain has TRBV27 and TRBJ1-2; 9 nucleotides align to TRBD1. Trimming removed 6 bases from V and 2 bases from J; junction bases left unmatched: 13. This CDR3 region has 17 residues. CDR1 and CDR2 (germline): MNHEY, SMNVEV (reference sequence). This CDR3 reads CASRQYAYRGQNYGYTF. In nucleotides, the CDR3 is TGTGCCAGCAGACAATACGCCTACAGGGGGCAAAACTATGGCTACACCTTC.

This chain connects TRBV7-8 to TRBJ2-1, with D perhaps matching TRBD1 (5 bases). Trimming pared 3 bases from V and 0 bases from J, leaving 18 bases between. The CDR3 length is 18 residues. Germline lookup yields CDR1 SGHVS and CDR2 FQNEAQ. CDR3 bases: TGTGCCAGCAGCTTGCAGGGCGCCTTGCATAACTCCTACAATGAGCAGTTCTTC. Translated: CASSLQGALHNSYNEQFF.